The T cell receptor (beta chain) described here comes from a study of blood T cell repertoires in COVID-19. The CDR3 extends over 14 amino acids. Trimming stripped 6 bases from V and 3 bases from J, with 12 bases between. Per germline, CDR1 MGHDK and CDR2 SYGVNS. This table comes from immunoSEQ multiplex PCR, and its TCRdb copy is limited to in-frame clones, with some not included. The data show approximately 150,000 clones, approximately 82% seen once. The sequence derives from a woman between 65 and 79 years old who had recovered from COVID-19. The specimen was peripheral blood. The rearrangement links TRBV25-1 to TRBJ2-1; D possibly corresponds to TRBD2 (6 bases). CDR3 bases: TGTGCCAGCAGCGCTAGGCGGGGCTACAATGAGCAGTTCTTC. Amino acids: CASSARRGYNEQFF. Full variable domain (rest looked up from reference TRBV25-1 and TRBJ2-1): EADIYQTPRYLVIGTGKKITLECSQTMGHDKMYWYQQDPGMELHLIHYSYGVNSTEKGDLSSESTVSRIRTEHFPLTLESARPSHTSQYLCASSARRGYNEQFFGPGTRLTVL.